This T cell receptor (beta chain) appears in the sequencing data of a study of blood T cell repertoires in COVID-19 (TCRdb year 2020). Concerning the study at large: Samples covering the acute and convalescent phases of COVID-19 were provided by collaborators in the United States, Italy and Spain. Samples came from the ongoing ImmuneRACE study (first 160 participants) plus 1,254 subjects from 6 global collaborators. Deeply sampled blood TCRbeta repertoires from subjects exposed to, actively infected with, or recovered from COVID-19 were included in the dataset. The prospective study material was composed of cDNA or gDNA derived from T cells, B-cell-depleted T cells, or PBMCs. Where available, HLA class I and class II types were taken from metadata supplied by the sample provider and were not determined by assay-based typing. The repertoires were made available in a free public database intended to serve as a resource for research on the immune response to SARS-CoV-2. Nearly every sample came with metadata listing a de-identified subject ID, COVID-19 status, age in years and sex.

TCRbeta CDR3 regions were amplified from genomic DNA by means of the immunoSEQ Assay, a bias-controlled multiplex PCR. In the paper's pipeline: Nucleated cell counts per sample were estimated from amplification of reference gene primers within the assay. Sequence reads were collapsed and filtered to measure the absolute abundance of every unique TCRbeta CDR3 rearrangement. For each sample, productive Simpson clonality was calculated by taking the square root of Simpson's diversity index across productive rearrangements. TCRdb obtained this table from immuneACCESS and retained in-frame rearrangements with V and J assigned. These tables miss some clones; where compared with another copy, unresolved V genes account for less than half of the shortfall, and the remainder is unexplained. V and J calls and clone size are copied from that table; D and trimming were computed from the DNA. For this sample there are a few hundred thousand clones; roughly 91% appear just once. Of the sample, 1% falls within the top ten clones.

General findings and caveats noted by the study authors: The amount of clinical and demographic metadata varied by source and participant and was provided uncurated.

V lost 7 bases and J lost 4 bases; the stretch between them is 19 bases long. From the cysteine through the phenylalanine, the CDR3 covers 14 amino acids. Only the CDR3 DNA is retained, 42 bases long and in frame from the first base. From the germline V gene, CDR1 is SQVTM and CDR2 is ANQGSEA. Collaborating institutions collected whole blood in K2EDTA tubes following their own protocols. For TCRbeta analysis, collaborator samples were shipped as frozen whole blood, as isolated PBMCs, or as DNA extracted from either sample type. Details on this clone: The antigen it binds to is not known. Base quality data are lacking; no much larger clone is found one base away.

The rearrangement joined TRBV29-1 to TRBJ1-1; the D gene is possibly TRBD1, with 6 bases matching. The sample taken for sequencing was peripheral blood. This receptor was identified in a man aged 50 or older with active or convalescent COVID-19. The CDR3 region has the sequence CSASRQGRSTEAFF. The nucleotides are TGCAGCGCTTCGAGGCAGGGGAGATCCACTGAAGCTTTCTTT.